A single sample gave rise to the 10 T cell receptor beta chains below, sequenced in a study of T cells in Graves' hyperthyroidism and ophthalmopathy. What was amplified from RNA transcripts were TCR beta CDR3 regions. When the TCR CDR3 underwent first-round RT-PCR, the HTBI primer set was used. TCRdb processed the multiplex PCR reads anew with MiXCR; each CDR3 protein has one entry. Of around 800,000 distinct CDR3 sequences listed, more than 30% were seen once; the top ten hold approximately 8.7%. Material for sequencing was blood. All receptors derive from a man aged 18 to 30 with Graves' hyperthyroidism.

This clonotype has only one observation. Here the CDR3 DNA reads TGCGCCAGCAGCCAAGCTGCGGCAGGGAGTTGGGCCTACGAGCAGTACTTC. The encoded protein is CASSQAAAGSWAYEQYF. The genes are TRBV4-1 and TRBJ2-7; D is tentatively TRBD1 or TRBD2 (5 bases each). Germline V gene data show CDR1 as MGHRA and CDR2 as YSYEKL. Trimming removed 1 base at V and 2 bases at J, with 18 bases between. CDR3 length: 17 residues.

The chain carries TRBV5-4 and TRBJ1-3; D is unresolved. CDR1 is SGHNT and CDR2 is YYREEE in the germline V gene (reference sequence). This CDR3 is built from 13 residues. Deletions cut 3 bases from V and 6 bases from J, with 10 bases between. CDR3 nucleotide sequence: TGTGCCAGCAGCTCCGGATACGAAAACACCATATATTTT. Residues: CASSSGYENTIYF.

The sample holds a few counts of this clonotype. The gene calls are TRBV12-3 or TRBV12-4 and TRBJ1-1; the match to TRBD1 covers 8 bases. V lost 6 bases, J lost 10 bases, and 10 bases stayed unmatched. The CDR3 runs 13 residues. The CDR3 DNA is TGTGCCAGCAGATCGACAGGGGCGCAACGAGCTTTCTTT. Its translation is CASRSTGAQRAFF.

This clonotype was recorded a few times. The chain links TRBV7-2 to TRBJ1-1, with a weak D call TRBD1 (5 bases). The ends were cut back, 6 bases at V and 4 bases at J, with 18 bases in the middle. The length of the CDR3 is 15 residues. Germline assignment: CDR1 SGHTA and CDR2 FQGNSA. Here the CDR3 DNA reads TGTGCCAGCAGAAATCCCGGGACGTGGGGCACTGAAGCTTTCTTT. Protein sequence: CASRNPGTWGTEAFF.

The table lists this clonotype with a few counts. The J gene is TRBJ1-4, the V gene TRBV20-1; D not resolved. The CDR3 contains 14 residues. V lost 6 bases and J 0 bases, leaving 11 bases between the germline ends. Looked up from germline, CDR1 is DFQATT and CDR2 is SNEGSKA (reference sequence). The CDR3: CSAPKTATNEKLFF. The DNA of the CDR3 is TGCAGTGCCCCCAAGACGGCAACTAATGAAAAACTGTTTTTT.

This clonotype was found many times. The chain recombines TRBV9 with TRBJ1-6; no definite D call. The CDR3 is 14 amino acids. The V gene's germline CDR1 is SGDLS and CDR2 YYNGEE. V gave up 5 bases and J gave up 5 bases, with 11 bases separating them. The CDR3 reads CASSVGGDNSPLHF. In nucleotides, the CDR3 is TGTGCCAGCAGTGTTGGCGGAGATAATTCACCCCTCCACTTT.

In regard to this clonotype: Relative to the germline gene, one junction end is altered; a read error may explain this. The CDR3 region has the DNA TGTGCCGGCAGCCCGGGACAAGCCTCTGGAAACACCATATATTTT. Translation: CAGSPGQASGNTIYF. The V call is TRBV7-9, the J call TRBJ1-3; TRBD1 might be the D (6 bases). Germline CDR1 and CDR2: SEHNR and FQNEAQ (reference sequence). The CDR3 length is 15 residues.

With regard to this clonotype: A much bigger clone sits one base away, suggesting this may be a read error. The chain employs TRBV6-5 and TRBJ1-1; D is unclear. CDR3 length equals 11 residues. V dropped 5 bases and J dropped 6 bases, with 7 bases sitting between them. In germline, CDR1 is MNHEY, CDR2 SVGAGI. The CDR3 DNA follows: TGTGCCAGCAGTGACCACGCTGAAGCTTTCTTT. This translates into CASSDHAEAFF.

About this clonotype itself: A much larger clone differs by one base, so this may be a read error. The V gene is TRBV12-3 or TRBV12-4, the J gene TRBJ1-3; unclear D gene. The CDR3 has 14 amino acids. CDR3 coding DNA: TGTGCCAGCAGTGTCAGTAGCTCTGGAGACACCATATATTTT. It encodes CASSVSSSGDTIYF.

J is TRBJ2-7 and V is TRBV2; 8 nucleotides align to TRBD1. After removal of 1 base from V and 0 bases from J, the junction contained 2 bases not matched to a gene. The germline CDR1 and CDR2 sequences are SNHLY and FYNNEI. CDR3 size: 15 residues. The CDR3 spells CASSEGDRFSYEQYF. The CDR3 DNA is TGTGCCAGCAGTGAAGGGGACAGGTTCTCCTACGAGCAGTACTTC. Full variable domain (missing parts from reference TRBV2 and TRBJ2-7): EPEVTQTPSHQVTQMGQEVILRCVPISNHLYFYWYRQILGQKVEFLVSFYNNEISEKSEIFDDQFSVERPDGSNFTLKIRSTKLEDSAMYFCASSEGDRFSYEQYFGPGTRLTVT.